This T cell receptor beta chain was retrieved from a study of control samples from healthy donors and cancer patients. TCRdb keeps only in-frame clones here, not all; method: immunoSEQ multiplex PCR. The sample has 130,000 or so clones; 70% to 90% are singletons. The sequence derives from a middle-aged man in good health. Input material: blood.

The CDR3 protein is CATHSTGLDGYTF. CDR3 DNA sequence: TGTGCCACCCATTCTACAGGGCTGGATGGCTACACCTTC. The chain employs TRBV25-1 and TRBJ1-2, with D possibly being TRBD1 (6 bases). Germline V gene data show CDR1 as MGHDK and CDR2 as SYGVNS. Deletions cut 10 bases from V and 6 bases from J, with 18 bases between. The CDR3 has 13 residues.